The sequence of this TCR beta chain was determined in a study of CD4 T cell repertoires in COVID-19 (dated by TCRdb to the early 2020s). Study-level background: To analyze cross-reactivity, the CFSE-low cells were expanded with IL-2 for about ten days and then labeled again and restimulated with spike proteins from other coronaviruses. In a few recovered individuals, the researchers analyzed the TCR Vbeta repertoire of SARS-CoV-2-reactive T cells at the subset level. In COVID-19-recovered individuals, the study described naturally processed CD4+ T cell responses to SARS-CoV-2 spike and nucleoprotein and used TCR Vbeta sequencing to evaluate clonal composition. Results the study describes overall, beyond this receptor: Several of the most expanded SARS-CoV-2-reactive clonotypes were shared between two or all three memory subsets, suggesting intraclonal diversification. Between roughly 7 and 25% of SARS-CoV-2 clonotypes were also detected in SARS-CoV and/or HKU1 spike-stimulated secondary cultures, consistent with cross-reactivity.

Memory T cell samples that were not cultured were sequenced immediately after ex vivo isolation. CD4+ total memory, central memory, effector memory and circulating T follicular helper cells were isolated from peripheral blood mononuclear cells. The CDR3 runs 15 residues from the cysteine to the phenylalanine. The sequence is cut down to CDR3 DNA, 45 bases in frame from base 1. The germline V gene gives CDR1 as SGHVS and CDR2 as FQNEAQ. The V end gives up 4 bases and the J end 5 bases, leaving 6 bases in the junction not matched to a gene. The library was made by the immunoSEQ multiplex PCR assay. The paper's data handling went like this. Repertoire overlap between subsets was quantified using the Chao-Jaccard similarity index and counts of shared clonotypes. The clones in this table, taken by TCRdb from immuneACCESS, are in-frame only. Not every clone is retained; where verified, under half of the shortfall comes from an unresolved V gene, and the cause of the rest is unknown. V and J calls and clone size are copied from that table; D and trimming were computed from the DNA. The sample includes around 25,000 clones, with 93% observed a single time. Jointly, the top ten make up more than 0.55% of the sample.

As to this clone: Its antigen remains undetermined. Base qualities are not at hand, and no much larger clone is one base apart.

This specimen consisted of circulating follicular helper CD4+ T cells (cTfh) from blood, obtained before the COVID-19 pandemic. This sample's cell subset or site label indicates: circulating T follicular helper cells. This clonotype originated in a human donor who had COVID-19. The chain is assembled from TRBV7-8 and TRBJ2-7; 12 central nucleotides agree with TRBD2. The CDR3 region has the sequence CASSSRRLAGDEQYF. The nucleotide sequence is TGTGCCAGCAGCTCCCGGAGACTAGCGGGAGACGAGCAGTACTTC.